Shown below are 11 T cell receptor beta chains from a single sample sequenced in a study of blood T cell repertoires in COVID-19. Sequenced by immunoSEQ multiplex PCR; TCRdb stores in-frame clones only, minus some. The sample lists about 25,000 clones, roughly 89% occurring once. Sequenced sample: peripheral blood. These TCRs come from a man aged 70-80 years with COVID-19, enrolled during active disease.

The rearrangement joins TRBV27 to TRBJ1-1; tentative D call: TRBD1 (6 bases). Trimming cost V 0 bases and J 6 bases, with 20 bases left between them. CDR3 length: 17 residues. The germline gives CDR1 MNHEY, CDR2 SMNVEV (reference sequence). The CDR3 loop reads CASSLSMGAPPESEAFF. DNA of the CDR3: TGTGCCAGCAGTTTATCGATGGGGGCCCCCCCGGAGTCTGAAGCTTTCTTT.

This clone turned up a few times. This chain joins TRBV27 and TRBJ1-1, with a tentative D call TRBD1 (5 bases). The V end lost 3 bases, the J end lost 5 bases, and 13 bases lay between the germline ends. Germline V gene sequence: CDR1 MNHEY, CDR2 SMNVEV (reference sequence). This CDR3 has 14 amino acids. CDR3 sequence (DNA): TGTGCCAGCAGTTTCTTGGGGGGAGTAACTGAAGCTTTCTTT. This codes for CASSFLGGVTEAFF.

This clone occurred once. The chain links TRBV14 to TRBJ2-3; no reliable D call. Looked up from germline, CDR1 is SGHDN and CDR2 is FVKESK. CDR3 length: 17 amino acids. V dropped 0 bases and J dropped 2 bases, with 15 bases sitting between them. Written as DNA, the CDR3 is TGTGCCAGCAGCCAAGAAACGCCAGCAGGCCTCACAGATACGCAGTATTTT. It translates to CASSQETPAGLTDTQYF.

This rearrangement joins TRBV13 to TRBJ2-7; D not certain. This CDR3 is built from 12 residues. V lost 0 bases, J lost 6 bases, and 6 bases lay in between. In germline, CDR1 is PRHDT, CDR2 FYEKMQ (reference sequence). This CDR3 is CASSLGQAEQYF. The CDR3 nucleotides read TGTGCCAGCAGCTTAGGCCAGGCCGAGCAGTACTTC.

The V gene is TRBV5-4, the J gene TRBJ2-1; tentatively, D is TRBD2 (7 bases). The CDR3 consists of 14 residues. Germline values: CDR1 SGHNT, CDR2 YYREEE (reference sequence). With 1 base removed from V and 5 bases from J, the gap between germline ends came to 10 bases. The CDR3 reads CASSLRGGHNEQFF. CDR3 DNA sequence: TGTGCCAGCAGCTTGAGGGGGGGCCACAATGAGCAGTTCTTC. The whole variable domain, filled in from reference TRBV5-4 and TRBJ2-1, reads ETGVTQSPTHLIKTRGQQVTLRCSSQSGHNTVSWYQQALGQGPQFIFQYYREEENGRGNFPPRFSGLQFPNYSSELNVNALELDDSALYLCASSLRGGHNEQFFGPGTRLTVL.

The V and J genes are TRBV10-3 and TRBJ1-2, with 10 nucleotides matching TRBD1. The CDR3 is 13 amino acids. The germline V gene encodes CDR1 ENHRY and CDR2 SYGVKD. J gave up 6 bases and V 6 bases, and 4 bases lay outside the gene matches. CDR3 DNA sequence: TGTGCCATCAGCGCGGGACAGGGGAATGGCTACACCTTC. Encoded protein: CAISAGQGNGYTF.

Of note for this clone: At one of its ends the junction is not consistent with the germline gene, which may arise from a read error. The V and J genes are TRBV7-6 and TRBJ1-5; D not resolved. Looked up from germline, CDR1 is SGHVS and CDR2 is FNYEAQ. CDR3 length equals 16 residues. DNA of the CDR3: TGTGCCAGCAGCTTATTGTCCGGCAGGAATAATCAACCCCAGCATTTT. It codes for CASSLLSGRNNQPQHF.

The V call is TRBV14, the J call TRBJ2-2; 7 bases are a match to TRBD1. Germline loops: CDR1 SGHDN, CDR2 FVKESK. The CDR3 contains 17 residues. The V and J ends lost 4 bases and 1 base, in that order; junction bases with no gene match: 9. As DNA, the CDR3 is TGTGCCAGCAGCCGCCTACAGGGGAAGTGGAACACCGGGGAGCTGTTTTTT. It is translated as CASSRLQGKWNTGELFF.

The V call is TRBV5-4, the J call TRBJ1-2; 7 nucleotides line up with TRBD1. Trimming removed 1 base from V and 5 bases from J; junction bases left unmatched: 5. Germline V gives CDR1 SGHNT, CDR2 YYREEE (reference sequence). The CDR3 spans 14 residues. The CDR3 protein is CASSLNTGAYGYTF. CDR3 nucleotides: TGTGCCAGCAGCTTGAACACAGGGGCATATGGCTACACCTTC.

The chain is built from TRBV7-2 and TRBJ2-5; 11 nucleotides line up with TRBD1. This CDR3 contains 15 residues. V lost 6 bases and J lost 5; bases outside the gene matches: 8. Germline V gives CDR1 SGHTA, CDR2 FQGNSA. CDR3 sequence reads: CASRIGTGGLETQYF. CDR3 in DNA: TGTGCCAGCAGGATAGGGACAGGGGGATTGGAGACCCAGTACTTC.

By frequency in the sample, this clone is large. The rearrangement joins TRBV10-3 to TRBJ2-7, with 7 bases aligning to TRBD2. The CDR3 has 15 amino acids. V lost 0 bases to trimming and J lost 4 bases; unmatched junction nucleotides: 6. CDR1 ENHRY and CDR2 SYGVKD come from the germline V gene. In nucleotides, the CDR3 is TGTGCCATCAGTGAGTCGGGGGGGATCGGATACGAGCAGTACTTC. Amino acids: CAISESGGIGYEQYF.